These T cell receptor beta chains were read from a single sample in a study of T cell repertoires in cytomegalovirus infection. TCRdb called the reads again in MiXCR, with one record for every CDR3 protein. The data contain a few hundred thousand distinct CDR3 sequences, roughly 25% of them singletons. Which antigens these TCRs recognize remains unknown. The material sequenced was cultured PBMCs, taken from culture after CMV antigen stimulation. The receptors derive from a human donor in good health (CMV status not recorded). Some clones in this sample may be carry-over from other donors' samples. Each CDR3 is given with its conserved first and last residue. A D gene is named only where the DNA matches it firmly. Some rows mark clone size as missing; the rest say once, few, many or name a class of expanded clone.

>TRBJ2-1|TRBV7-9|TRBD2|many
CASSPKSGTSGGSSYNEQFF
TGTGCCAGCAGCCCGAAATCCGGGACTAGCGGGGGAAGCTCCTACAATGAGCAGTTCTTC
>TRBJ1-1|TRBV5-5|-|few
CASRDSGWGEAFF
TGTGCCAGCAGGGATTCAGGTTGGGGAGAAGCTTTCTTT
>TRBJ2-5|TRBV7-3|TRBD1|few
CASSVTGGRETQYF
TGTGCCAGCAGCGTGACAGGGGGCAGGGAGACCCAGTACTTC
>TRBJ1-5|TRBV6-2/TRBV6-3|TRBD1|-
CASGQQGQGQPQHF
TGTGCCAGCGGACAACAGGGGCAGGGTCAGCCCCAGCATTTT
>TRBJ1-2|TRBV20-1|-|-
CSARPPGGEGGYTF
TGCAGTGCTAGACCCCCGGGGGGGGAGGGGGGCTACACCTTC
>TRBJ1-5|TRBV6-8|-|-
CASIGRGVSNQPQHF
TGTGCCAGCATCGGACGGGGGGTTAGCAATCAGCCCCAGCATTTT
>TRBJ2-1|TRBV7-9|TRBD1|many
CASTGDRGVQANEQFF
TGTGCCTCGACAGGGGACAGGGGTGTACAGGCCAATGAGCAGTTCTTC
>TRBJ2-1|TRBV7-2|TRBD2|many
CASSLRGIERETPQGQFF
TGTGCCAGCAGCTTAAGGGGGATTGAGCGGGAGACCCCTCAAGGGCAGTTCTTC
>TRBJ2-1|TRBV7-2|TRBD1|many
CASSQRQGSYNEQFF
TGTGCCAGCAGCCAAAGACAGGGCTCCTACAATGAGCAGTTCTTC
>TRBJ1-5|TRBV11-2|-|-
CASSQSEGSNQPQHF
TGTGCCAGCAGTCAGTCAGAGGGCAGCAATCAGCCCCAGCATTTT
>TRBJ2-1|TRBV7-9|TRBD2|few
CASSPRTSGRINEQFF
TGTGCCAGCAGCCCGCGGACTAGCGGGAGGATCAATGAGCAGTTCTTC
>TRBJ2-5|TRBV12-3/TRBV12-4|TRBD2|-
CASSPGTSGFHETQYF
TGTGCCAGCAGCCCAGGGACTAGCGGGTTCCATGAGACCCAGTACTTC
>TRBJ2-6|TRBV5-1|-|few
CASSPTGQGANVLTF
TGCGCCAGCAGCCCTACCGGACAGGGGGCCAACGTCCTGACTTTC
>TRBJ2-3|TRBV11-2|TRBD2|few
CASSLRLAGVTKDTQYF
TGTGCCAGCAGCCTGCGACTAGCGGGGGTCACCAAAGATACGCAGTATTTT
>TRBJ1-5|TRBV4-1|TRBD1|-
CASSQSTGGQPQHF
TGCGCCAGCAGTCAGTCGACAGGGGGTCAGCCCCAGCATTTT
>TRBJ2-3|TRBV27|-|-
CASSFIRTGTDTQYF
TGTGCCAGCAGTTTCATCCGGACAGGCACAGATACGCAGTATTTT
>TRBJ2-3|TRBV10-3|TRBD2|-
CAIKETSGSQYF
TGTGCCATCAAAGAGACTAGCGGGAGTCAGTATTTT